One sample yielded the 20 T cell receptor beta chains listed below, sequenced in a study of CD8 T cells in ankylosing spondylitis. Study-wide points: Apparently characteristic of ankylosing spondylitis blood was a TCR beta motif (under ten highly homologous variants).

No antigens are known for them. MiXCR, applied by TCRdb to the 5' RACE reads, yields one record per CDR3 protein. The sample comprises 220,000 or so distinct CDR3 sequences, around 18% of which are singletons, and under 45% rests with the top ten. The sequenced material came from blood, either unsorted or a sorted T cell fraction (not recorded which). These receptor sequences come from a male donor with ankylosing spondylitis.

This sequence joins TRBV11-2 and TRBJ2-1, with 7 nucleotides matching TRBD2. The V and J ends lost 1 base and 3 bases, in that order; junction bases with no gene match: 6. The germline gives CDR1 SGHAT, CDR2 FQNNGV. The CDR3 runs 16 residues. CDR3 protein: CASSLALGGNYNEQFF. In DNA form, the CDR3 reads TGTGCCAGCAGCTTAGCTCTCGGGGGGAACTACAATGAGCAGTTCTTC.

This clonotype was recorded a few times. CDR3 sequence (DNA): TGCGCCAGCAGCCAGAGTCCGGGACTAGCGGGAGTAGGGGCCACCGGGGAGCTGTTTTTT. Translating it yields CASSQSPGLAGVGATGELFF. The chain is built from TRBV4-1 and TRBJ2-2; 14 nucleotides match TRBD2. The junction had 13 bases not matched to a gene; V was cut back by 3 bases and J by 4 bases. The CDR3 length is 20 residues. Germline assignment: CDR1 MGHRA and CDR2 YSYEKL.

The sample holds a few counts of this clonotype. The chain uses TRBV10-2 and TRBJ2-7; the D is unclear. V dropped 0 bases and J dropped 3 bases, with 9 bases sitting between them. From germline, CDR1 is WSHSY and CDR2 SAAADI. The CDR3 spans 14 residues. CDR3 in amino acids: CASSESILVYEQYF. In nucleotides, the CDR3 is TGCGCCAGCAGTGAGTCGATTCTAGTCTACGAGCAGTACTTC.

The chain recombines TRBV15 with TRBJ2-3; the D is unclear. The CDR3 has 14 residues. The V gene's germline CDR1 is LNHNV and CDR2 YYDKDF (reference sequence). The V and J ends lost 3 bases and 6 bases respectively, with 13 bases between them. As DNA, the CDR3 is TGTGCCACCAGCAGGGACCCCGGACCCGATACGCAGTATTTT. Its protein product is CATSRDPGPDTQYF.

This clonotype was seen more than once but under ten times. The CDR3 DNA reads TGCGCCAGCAGCCGATTACAGGGCGGGGGTGAAAAACTGTTTTTT. Amino acid sequence: CASSRLQGGGEKLFF. This rearrangement joins TRBV4-1 to TRBJ1-4; D is possibly TRBD1 (6 bases). Trimming took off 4 bases at V and 7 bases at J, with 16 bases between the two ends. CDR1 and CDR2 from the germline V gene are MGHRA and YSYEKL. The CDR3 has 15 amino acids.

This clonotype has just a few counts. CDR3 DNA: TGCGCCAGCAGCCCCCTGACTAGCTTGGAGACCCAGTACTTC. Amino acid sequence: CASSPLTSLETQYF. The chain has TRBV5-1 and TRBJ2-5; 7 bases align to TRBD2. This CDR3 spans 14 amino acids. Germline values: CDR1 SGHRS, CDR2 YFSETQ. After removal of 4 bases from V and 5 bases from J, the junction contained 8 bases not matched to a gene.

This clonotype has ten or more counts. V and J are TRBV7-9 and TRBJ1-2, with D hard to call. V lost 1 base and J 6 bases, leaving 6 bases between the germline ends. Germline V gene sequence: CDR1 SEHNR, CDR2 FQNEAQ (reference sequence). The CDR3 sequence is 12 residues long. CDR3 nucleotides: TGTGCCAGCAGCTTAGAGGAGGATGGCTACACCTTC. It translates to CASSLEEDGYTF. The variable domain in full, with the rest retrieved from reference TRBV7-9 and TRBJ1-2, is DTGVSQNPRHKITKRGQNVTFRCDPISEHNRLYWYRQTLGQGPEFLTYFQNEAQLEKSRLLSDRFSAERPKGSFSTLEIQRTEQGDSAMYLCASSLEEDGYTFGSGTRLTVV.

V and J are TRBV12-3 or TRBV12-4 and TRBJ2-1; TRBD1 agrees at 7 bases. Trimming removed 5 bases from V and 8 bases from J; junction bases left unmatched: 9. The CDR3 contains 14 residues. The CDR3 spells CASSDREFVDEQFF. The CDR3 coding sequence is TGTGCCAGCAGTGACAGGGAATTTGTAGATGAGCAGTTCTTC.

This clonotype has more than one count but fewer than ten. This chain joins TRBV6-4 and TRBJ2-7; D is unclear. Germline V CDR1 and CDR2: MRHNA, SNTAGT. There are 14 residues in the CDR3. V dropped 0 bases and J dropped 2 bases, with 8 bases sitting between them. The CDR3 DNA reads as TGTGCCAGCAGTGACTCGACAAATACCTACGAGCAGTACTTC. Translating gives CASSDSTNTYEQYF.

This clonotype was seen only a few times. The chain is built from TRBV11-1 and TRBJ1-4, with a weak D call TRBD1 (5 bases). The CDR3 consists of 15 residues. The V gene lost 2 bases and the J gene lost 2 bases, with 9 bases spanning the gap. The germline CDR1 and CDR2 sequences are SGHAT and FQDESV (reference sequence). CDR3 in amino acids: CASSLNEGTNEKLFF. The CDR3 nucleotides are TGTGCCAGCAGCTTAAACGAGGGGACTAATGAAAAACTGTTTTTT.

This clonotype was counted a single time. This chain links TRBV5-1 with TRBJ1-2; D uncertain. V lost 2 bases and J 5 bases, leaving 7 bases between the germline ends. CDR3 length: 12 residues. Germline CDR1 reads SGHRS; CDR2 reads YFSETQ. The CDR3 DNA reads TGCGCCAGCAGCTTCGAAGCTTATGGCTACACCTTC. Amino acid sequence: CASSFEAYGYTF. Full variable domain (rest looked up from reference TRBV5-1 and TRBJ1-2): KAGVTQTPRYLIKTRGQQVTLSCSPISGHRSVSWYQQTPGQGLQFLFEYFSETQRNKGNFPGRFSGRQFSNSRSEMNVSTLELGDSALYLCASSFEAYGYTFGSGTRLTVV.

This chain links TRBV6-1 with TRBJ2-1, with 7 positions matching TRBD2. In germline, CDR1 is MNHNS, CDR2 SASEGT. Unmatched junction bases numbered 9, after V lost 8 bases and J lost 5 bases. This CDR3 spans 14 amino acids. CDR3 sequence: CASSWSGADNEQFF. In DNA form, the CDR3 reads TGTGCCAGCTCTTGGAGCGGGGCAGACAATGAGCAGTTCTTC.

This chain connects TRBV11-2 to TRBJ2-1; D remains unclear. Germline V gene sequence: CDR1 SGHAT, CDR2 FQNNGV. Trimming removed 1 base at V and 5 bases at J, with 9 bases between. This CDR3 is 14 amino acids long. The CDR3 sequence is CASSLVVGNNEQFF. The CDR3 DNA reads as TGTGCCAGCAGCTTAGTGGTGGGTAACAATGAGCAGTTCTTC.

This clonotype was detected ten times or more. The chain recombines TRBV2 with TRBJ1-2, with 7 bases lining up with TRBD1. V was pared by 1 base and J by 5 bases, with 1 base of the junction left unmatched. Germline V CDR1 and CDR2: SNHLY, FYNNEI. This CDR3 comprises 13 residues. CDR3 region: CASSEETGYGYTF. CDR3 DNA: TGTGCCAGCAGTGAAGAGACAGGGTATGGCTACACCTTC.

The rearrangement joins TRBV29-1 to TRBJ2-1; 10 nucleotides match TRBD1. The CDR3 length is 14 residues. Germline CDR1 and CDR2: SQVTM and ANQGSEA. The V segment lost 7 bases and the J segment 9 bases; nucleotides outside the gene matches: 12. CDR3 loop: CSAEGDRGFIEQFF. The CDR3 DNA follows: TGCAGCGCTGAGGGGGACAGGGGATTCATTGAGCAGTTCTTC.

The chain carries TRBV15 and TRBJ2-7; TRBD2 is a possible D gene (6 bases). This CDR3 contains 19 residues. Germline-derived CDR1 and CDR2 are LNHNV and YYDKDF (reference sequence). V lost 5 bases and J lost 4, with 30 bases in between. In nucleotides, the CDR3 is TGTGCCACCAGCCAAGGCAGCGGGCAGGCCCCGGGATTTTTTTACGAGCAGTACTTC. Translation: CATSQGSGQAPGFFYEQYF.

This clonotype appeared a few times. The gene calls are TRBV5-8 and TRBJ2-3; no clear D gene. V lost 0 bases and J 4 bases, leaving 6 bases between the germline ends. There are 13 residues in the CDR3. Germline CDR1 is SGHTS and CDR2 is YDEGEE. The CDR3 nucleotides are TGTGCCAGCAGCTTGGCCATGGCAGATACGCAGTATTTT. Protein: CASSLAMADTQYF.

This clonotype was seen a few times. The chain carries TRBV30 and TRBJ2-7; 7 nucleotides line up with TRBD2. Germline CDR1 reads GTSNPN; CDR2 reads SVGIG (reference sequence). V gave up 1 base and J gave up 6 bases; unmatched junction bases: 6. The CDR3 has 13 residues. CDR3 in amino acids: CAWSAGLVFEQYF. In DNA form, the CDR3 reads TGTGCCTGGAGTGCCGGACTAGTTTTCGAGCAGTACTTC.

The rearrangement joins TRBV7-3 to TRBJ2-1; no clear D. Germline CDR1 and CDR2: SGHTA and FQGTGA. V was shortened by 0 bases and J by 3 bases, with 3 bases between the two germline ends. The CDR3 sequence is 13 residues long. The CDR3 DNA reads as TGTGCCAGCAGCTTAACACACTACAATGAGCAGTTCTTC. It encodes CASSLTHYNEQFF.

This sequence joins TRBV6-2 or TRBV6-3 and TRBJ2-7; 11 nucleotides align to TRBD2. Germline lookup yields CDR1 MNHEY and CDR2 SVGEGT. The V segment lost 7 bases and the J segment 4 bases; nucleotides outside the gene matches: 6. The CDR3 consists of 14 residues. This chain's CDR3 is CASTLLAGAYEQYF. CDR3 sequence (DNA): TGTGCCAGCACCCTACTAGCGGGGGCATACGAGCAGTACTTC.